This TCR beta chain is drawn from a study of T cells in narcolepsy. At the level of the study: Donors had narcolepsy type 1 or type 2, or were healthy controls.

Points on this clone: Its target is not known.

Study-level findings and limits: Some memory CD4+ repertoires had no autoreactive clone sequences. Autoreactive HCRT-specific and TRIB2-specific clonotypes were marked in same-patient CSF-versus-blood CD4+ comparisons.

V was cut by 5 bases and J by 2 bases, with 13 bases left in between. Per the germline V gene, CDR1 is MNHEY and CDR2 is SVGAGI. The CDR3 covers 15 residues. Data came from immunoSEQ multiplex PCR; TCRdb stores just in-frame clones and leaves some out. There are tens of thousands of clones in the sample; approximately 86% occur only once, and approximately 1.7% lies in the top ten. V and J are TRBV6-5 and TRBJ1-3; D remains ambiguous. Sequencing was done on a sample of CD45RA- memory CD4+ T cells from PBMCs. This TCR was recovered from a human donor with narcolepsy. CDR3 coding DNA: TGTGCCAGCAGTCCCTTAGGGCTTACTGGAAACACCATATATTTT. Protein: CASSPLGLTGNTIYF.